A single sample gave rise to the 32 T cell receptor beta chains below, sequenced in a study of blood T cell repertoires in COVID-19. Libraries were prepared by immunoSEQ multiplex PCR; TCRdb keeps only in-frame clonotypes and omits some of them. The table lists about 320,000 clones, approximately 88% of them singletons. Material for sequencing was PBMCs or T cells enriched from blood (not recorded which). All receptors derive from a man in his 60s who had recovered from COVID-19.

This clone was seen more than once but under ten times. The rearrangement joins TRBV7-9 to TRBJ2-3, with 12 bases fitting TRBD1. The V gene end was trimmed by 4 bases and the J gene end by 4 bases; junction bases not matched to a gene: 3. This CDR3 is built from 15 residues. CDR1 and CDR2 (germline): SEHNR, FQNEAQ (reference sequence). For the CDR3, the DNA is TGTGCCAGCAGCTCGGGACAGGGGGCGGCAGATACGCAGTATTTT. Protein: CASSSGQGAADTQYF.

V and J are TRBV6-6 and TRBJ2-1; tentative D call: TRBD2 (5 bases). The CDR3 is made up of 14 amino acids. Trimming left V 2 bases short and J 6 bases short, with 11 bases between. Germline CDR1 and CDR2: MNHNY and SVGAGI (reference sequence). The CDR3 loop is CASSYEGDLNEQFF. Written as DNA, the CDR3 is TGTGCCAGCAGTTACGAGGGAGACCTCAATGAGCAGTTCTTC.

V usage is TRBV5-1 and J usage is TRBJ2-7; 12 bases agree with TRBD1. The CDR3 runs to 17 residues. Germline CDR1 SGHRS, CDR2 YFSETQ. Unmatched junction bases numbered 8, after V lost 0 bases and J lost 4 bases. The CDR3 loop reads CASSLATGTGGGYEQYF. The CDR3 DNA follows: TGCGCCAGCAGCTTGGCCACGGGGACAGGGGGCGGGTACGAGCAGTACTTC.

This clone was found once. This sequence joins TRBV6-5 and TRBJ2-7; TRBD1 matches 9 bases. Germline trimming cut 2 bases from V and 3 bases from J; bases unmatched to any gene: 2. The CDR3 totals 14 residues. The germline gives CDR1 MNHEY, CDR2 SVGAGI. In nucleotides, the CDR3 is TGTGCCAGCAGTTACGAGACAGGGGGCTACGAGCAGTACTTC. Its translation: CASSYETGGYEQYF.

This clone was detected only once. The chain joins TRBV7-9 to TRBJ2-2; 7 bases map to TRBD1. With V trimmed by 5 bases and J by 3 bases, 6 bases remained unmatched. Germline lookup yields CDR1 SEHNR and CDR2 FQNEAQ (reference sequence). This CDR3 is built from 15 residues. The CDR3 protein is CASSLGQIYTGELFF. CDR3 DNA: TGTGCCAGCAGCCTGGGACAGATCTACACCGGGGAGCTGTTTTTT.

V gene TRBV5-1 combines with J gene TRBJ1-4, with D perhaps matching TRBD1 (6 bases). V was clipped by 0 bases and J by 10 bases, with 22 bases between them. This CDR3 has 17 residues. CDR1 SGHRS and CDR2 YFSETQ come from the germline V gene. The CDR3 coding sequence is TGCGCCAGCAGCTTGGTATCTATGGACAGCAGGGAGGGAAAACTGTTTTTT. Protein product: CASSLVSMDSREGKLFF.

V is TRBV6-4 and J is TRBJ2-3, with TRBD2 matching 12 bases. This CDR3 comprises 16 residues. Germline-derived CDR1 and CDR2 are MRHNA and SNTAGT. After removal of 3 bases from V and 4 bases from J, the junction contained 5 bases not matched to a gene. The CDR3 here is CASSETSGSPPDTQYF. The CDR3 DNA follows: TGTGCCAGCAGTGAGACTAGCGGGAGTCCGCCAGATACGCAGTATTTT.

The CDR3 loop reads CASSLRPGGRTYAHFYEQYF. The CDR3 nucleotides read TGTGCCAGCAGTTTACGGCCGGGCGGGAGGACTTACGCACACTTTTACGAGCAGTACTTC. The chain employs TRBV27 and TRBJ2-7, with 8 bases lining up with TRBD2. The CDR3 covers 20 residues. CDR1 MNHEY and CDR2 SMNVEV come from the germline V gene (reference sequence). J lost 4 bases, V lost 2 bases, and 22 bases had no gene match.

The CDR3, as DNA: TGTGCCAGCAGACGGGACAGGAACTACGAGCAGTACTTC. Amino acid sequence: CASRRDRNYEQYF. The V call is TRBV12-3 or TRBV12-4, the J call TRBJ2-7, with 8 nucleotides matching TRBD1. The CDR3 loop spans 13 amino acids. V was clipped by 6 bases and J by 3 bases; unmatched bases: 4.

CDR3: CASSQGQQQETQYF. The CDR3 DNA reads TGTGCCAGCAGCCAAGGACAGCAACAAGAGACCCAGTACTTC. The chain joins TRBV14 to TRBJ2-5; possibly TRBD1 for D (5 bases). The CDR3 contains 14 residues. Per germline, CDR1 SGHDN and CDR2 FVKESK. Trimming removed 1 base at V and 2 bases at J, with 8 bases between.

The rearrangement links TRBV7-3 to TRBJ2-2; D not certain. Trimming took 3 bases from V and 2 from J, leaving 7 bases between them. The CDR3 is made up of 14 amino acids. Germline CDR1 is SGHTA and CDR2 is FQGTGA. The CDR3 is CASSFRRNTGELFF. The CDR3 region has the DNA TGTGCCAGCAGCTTCAGAAGAAACACCGGGGAGCTGTTTTTT.

The V gene is TRBV9, the J gene TRBJ2-1, with 11 bases matching TRBD2. With V trimmed by 4 bases and J by 6 bases, 9 bases remained unmatched. CDR1 is SGDLS and CDR2 is YYNGEE in the germline V gene. The CDR3 extends over 16 amino acids. Written as DNA, the CDR3 is TGTGCCAGCAGCCCCCATAGCGGGAGGGCCCTCAATGAGCAGTTCTTC. It translates to CASSPHSGRALNEQFF.

This clone was observed a few times. The chain has TRBV9 and TRBJ2-1; D possibly corresponds to TRBD2 (5 bases). The length of the CDR3 is 14 residues. Trimming stripped 0 bases from V and 7 bases from J, with 11 bases between. Germline CDR1 and CDR2: SGDLS and YYNGEE. The CDR3 loop reads CASSVDLAANEQFF. The CDR3 DNA reads as TGTGCCAGCAGCGTAGATCTAGCTGCTAATGAGCAGTTCTTC.

This chain links TRBV7-6 with TRBJ1-2; 8 positions agree with TRBD1. This CDR3 contains 16 residues. Germline lookup yields CDR1 SGHVS and CDR2 FNYEAQ. The ends lost 5 bases at V and 4 bases at J; junction bases unmatched: 12. CDR3 in amino acids: CASSLGTGGPSYGYTF. Here the CDR3 DNA reads TGTGCCAGCAGCCTCGGGACAGGTGGACCCAGCTATGGCTACACCTTC.

This clone came up once. Different DNA sequences within this sample yield the same CDR3. This chain uses TRBV2 with TRBJ2-7, with D unclear. The CDR3 contains 13 residues. The germline V gene encodes CDR1 SNHLY and CDR2 FYNNEI. V lost 3 bases and J 2 bases, leaving 8 bases between the germline ends. The chain's CDR3 is CASSEGRPYEQYF. As DNA, the CDR3 is TGTGCCAGCAGTGAGGGCAGACCCTACGAGCAGTACTTC.

V usage is TRBV18 and J usage is TRBJ1-6, with no clear D. CDR1 and CDR2 (germline): KGHSH, LQKENI. CDR3 length: 16 residues. Trimming left V 1 base short and J 7 bases short, with 14 bases between. This chain's CDR3 is CASSPQSGSRNSPLHF. DNA for the CDR3: TGTGCCAGCTCACCACAGTCGGGGTCCAGGAATTCACCCCTCCACTTT.

The V call is TRBV9, the J call TRBJ2-3; 9 bases align to TRBD2. CDR3 size: 18 residues. J was trimmed by 1 base and V by 2 bases; bases with no gene match: 11. The germline CDR1 and CDR2 sequences are SGDLS and YYNGEE. The CDR3 region is CASSVGGLAGGGTDTQYF. As DNA, the CDR3 is TGTGCCAGCAGCGTGGGCGGACTGGCGGGAGGGGGCACAGATACGCAGTATTTT.

The chain links TRBV7-2 to TRBJ2-7; a possible D gene is TRBD2 (6 bases). Germline assignment: CDR1 SGHTA and CDR2 FQGNSA. The V and J ends lost 5 bases and 5 bases respectively, with 22 bases between them. The CDR3 is made up of 16 amino acids. CDR3 amino acids: CASSPQGLGIRDEQYF. DNA for the CDR3: TGTGCCAGCAGCCCCCAGGGACTGGGAATAAGGGACGAGCAGTACTTC.

The V gene is TRBV19, the J gene TRBJ2-5; 8 bases align to TRBD1. V trimming: 3 bases; J trimming: 4 bases; junction bases outside the gene matches: 7. Germline CDR1 and CDR2: LNHDA and SQIVND (reference sequence). The CDR3 contains 15 residues. The CDR3 DNA reads TGTGCCAGTAGTATCCAGGGGGCTATGCTAGAGACCCAGTACTTC. This encodes CASSIQGAMLETQYF.

The chain joins TRBV24-1 to TRBJ2-5, with 8 bases identical to TRBD1. In germline, CDR1 is KGHDR, CDR2 SFDVKD. Losses at the gene ends were 2 bases for V and 5 bases for J; bases not matched to a gene: 3. This CDR3 is 14 amino acids long. CDR3 coding DNA: TGTGCCACCAGTGATTCTAGGACAGGGGAGACCCAGTACTTC. This gives the protein CATSDSRTGETQYF.

V gene TRBV15 combines with J gene TRBJ2-7; 10 bases align to TRBD2. This CDR3 has 15 residues. Germline V lookup: CDR1 LNHNV, CDR2 YYDKDF (reference sequence). The ends lost 3 bases at V and 6 bases at J; junction bases unmatched: 8. The CDR3: CATSRRPSGSVEQYF. CDR3 DNA: TGTGCCACCAGCAGGAGGCCTAGCGGGAGTGTCGAGCAGTACTTC.

This chain joins TRBV12-3 or TRBV12-4 and TRBJ2-1; a weak D match, TRBD2 (6 bases). The CDR3 length is 13 residues. Trimming took off 1 base at V and 11 bases at J, with 12 bases between the two ends. The CDR3 here is CASSLVAREKQFF. DNA for the CDR3: TGTGCCAGCAGTTTAGTCGCCCGGGAGAAGCAGTTCTTC.

The V call is TRBV19, the J call TRBJ1-2; D is possibly TRBD1 (5 bases). The CDR3 is made up of 15 amino acids. Germline V gene lookup returns CDR1 LNHDA and CDR2 SQIVND (reference sequence). Trimming cost V 6 bases and J 4 bases, with 18 bases left between them. The CDR3 nucleotides are TGTGCCAGTAGGCCACGGGGGTCAGGAGGCTATGGCTACACCTTC. Residues: CASRPRGSGGYGYTF.

The J gene is TRBJ2-3, the V gene TRBV5-8; D is uncertain. Germline values: CDR1 SGHTS, CDR2 YDEGEE. There are 14 residues in the CDR3. Trimming took off 5 bases at V and 2 bases at J, with 12 bases between the two ends. The CDR3 bases are TGTGCCAGCAGGGTACAGTTTTTCACAGATACGCAGTATTTT. It encodes CASRVQFFTDTQYF.

The chain combines TRBV19 with TRBJ2-7; 11 positions match TRBD2. Per germline, CDR1 LNHDA and CDR2 SQIVND (reference sequence). This CDR3 comprises 17 residues. V trimming: 4 bases; J trimming: 3 bases; junction bases outside the gene matches: 11. For the CDR3, the DNA is TGTGCCAGTAGTACTGATACTAGCGGGAGAGTTGGCTACGAGCAGTACTTC. It yields the protein CASSTDTSGRVGYEQYF.

The chain links TRBV15 to TRBJ2-7, with a tentative D call TRBD1 (6 bases). The germline V gene encodes CDR1 LNHNV and CDR2 YYDKDF (reference sequence). This CDR3 spans 15 amino acids. Trimming took 4 bases from V and 0 from J, leaving 13 bases between them. In nucleotides, the CDR3 is TGTGCCACCAGCAAGAACAGGGCGAGCTCCTACGAGCAGTACTTC. It is translated as CATSKNRASSYEQYF.

V gene TRBV5-1 combines with J gene TRBJ1-2, with TRBD1 identical over 11 bases. CDR3 length: 17 amino acids. V shed 4 bases and J 5 bases; nucleotides not matched to a gene: 13. Per germline, CDR1 SGHRS and CDR2 YFSETQ. The CDR3, as DNA: TGCGCCAGCAGCCCTAACCCAGGACAGGGGGCTTGGTATGGCTACACCTTC. This gives the protein CASSPNPGQGAWYGYTF.

The chain recombines TRBV9 with TRBJ2-2, with a possible D match to TRBD2 (5 bases). This CDR3 spans 16 amino acids. The V end lost 0 bases, the J end lost 2 bases, and 11 bases lay between the germline ends. CDR1 is SGDLS, CDR2 YYNGEE, per germline. The DNA of the CDR3 is TGTGCCAGCAGCGTAGAAGGGAGAATAAACACCGGGGAGCTGTTTTTT. Residues: CASSVEGRINTGELFF.

The J gene is TRBJ1-1, the V gene TRBV9; TRBD1 matches 8 bases. V lost 4 bases to trimming and J lost 7 bases; unmatched junction nucleotides: 9. The CDR3 has 14 residues. CDR1 and CDR2 from the germline V gene are SGDLS and YYNGEE. As DNA, the CDR3 is TGTGCCAGCAGCTCCCGGACAGGGATGGGTGAAGCTTTCTTT. This gives the protein CASSSRTGMGEAFF.

CDR3: CASSLPGTSGTKGDTQYF. The CDR3 nucleotides are TGTGCCAGCAGCTTGCCCGGGACTAGCGGGACTAAAGGGGATACGCAGTATTTT. The rearrangement links TRBV5-4 to TRBJ2-3, with 13 bases fitting TRBD2. This CDR3 has 18 residues. Germline V CDR1 and CDR2: SGHNT, YYREEE (reference sequence). With V trimmed by 1 base and J by 6 bases, 11 bases remained unmatched.

V gene TRBV5-1 combines with J gene TRBJ2-7; TRBD2 aligns across 8 bases. V shed 4 bases and J 9 bases; nucleotides not matched to a gene: 12. CDR3 length: 14 amino acids. Germline lookup yields CDR1 SGHRS and CDR2 YFSETQ. CDR3 residues: CASSLTQTSVGQYF. The CDR3 coding sequence is TGCGCCAGCAGCCTGACCCAGACTAGCGTGGGGCAGTACTTC.

CDR3 loop: CASSPRTGGGGYTF. In DNA form, the CDR3 reads TGTGCCAGCAGCCCCCGGACAGGGGGCGGTGGCTACACCTTC. The chain has TRBV7-9 and TRBJ1-2; 11 nucleotides match TRBD1. From germline, CDR1 is SEHNR and CDR2 FQNEAQ (reference sequence). The CDR3 totals 14 residues. Germline trimming cut 5 bases from V and 7 bases from J; bases unmatched to any gene: 6.